Each of the 28 T cell receptor beta chains below was sequenced from the same sample in a study of blood T cell repertoires in COVID-19. Repertoires were generated with immunoSEQ multiplex PCR, while TCRdb's copy carries only in-frame clones and drops some. The sample contains about 130,000 clones, approximately 88% of which appear only once. Sequencing was done on a sample of peripheral blood. The receptors shown here come from a woman in her twenties or thirties who had recovered from COVID-19.

The rearrangement links TRBV2 to TRBJ1-6, with 8 bases that match TRBD1. This CDR3 has 14 amino acids. Germline loops: CDR1 SNHLY, CDR2 FYNNEI. With 7 bases clipped from V and 6 bases from J, the junction kept 5 bases outside the gene matches. Here the CDR3 reads CASKEGQVNSPLHF. DNA for the CDR3: TGTGCCAGCAAAGAGGGACAGGTTAATTCACCCCTCCACTTT.

The V call is TRBV18, the J call TRBJ2-1; 12 bases agree with TRBD2. CDR1 is KGHSH and CDR2 is LQKENI in the germline V gene. The CDR3 totals 15 residues. V trimming: 2 bases; J trimming: 5 bases; junction bases outside the gene matches: 1. The CDR3 nucleotides are TGTGCCAGCTCACCAGGGACTAGCGGGCACAATGAGCAGTTCTTC. Its protein product is CASSPGTSGHNEQFF. The full variable domain, its missing parts supplied by reference TRBV18 and TRBJ2-1, is NAGVMQNPRHLVRRRGQEARLRCSPMKGHSHVYWYRQLPEEGLKFMVYLQKENIIDESGMPKERFSAEFPKEGPSILRIQQVVRGDSAAYFCASSPGTSGHNEQFFGPGTRLTVL.

The rearrangement links TRBV27 to TRBJ2-7; 10 bases fit TRBD1. The CDR3 totals 14 residues. V shed 5 bases, J shed 5 bases, and the junction held 6 bases outside the gene matches. The V gene's germline CDR1 is MNHEY and CDR2 SMNVEV (reference sequence). CDR3 region: CASSRDRGQDEQYF. The CDR3 DNA reads TGTGCCAGCAGTCGTGACAGGGGGCAAGACGAGCAGTACTTC.

The chain uses TRBV3-1 (or the pseudogene TRBV3-2) and TRBJ2-1, with 15 bases that match TRBD2. The CDR3 covers 16 residues. Germline V lookup: CDR1 LGHDT, CDR2 YNNKEL (reference sequence). The trim removed 4 bases at V and 9 bases at J, leaving 7 bases unmatched. The CDR3 sequence: CASSPRTSGRAGEQFF. DNA for the CDR3: TGTGCCAGCAGCCCCCGGACTAGCGGGAGGGCCGGTGAGCAGTTCTTC.

The V call is TRBV9, the J call TRBJ2-2; tentatively, D is TRBD1 (6 bases). In germline, CDR1 is SGDLS, CDR2 YYNGEE. Deletions cut 4 bases from V and 4 bases from J, with 11 bases between. This CDR3 is built from 14 residues. In DNA form, the CDR3 reads TGTGCCAGCAGCCCACAGGGTTTCACCGGGGAGCTGTTTTTT. It specifies CASSPQGFTGELFF.

V and J are TRBV5-1 and TRBJ2-7; 10 nucleotides align to TRBD1. From germline, CDR1 is SGHRS and CDR2 YFSETQ. The J segment lost 6 bases and the V segment lost 0 bases, leaving 9 bases of the junction unmatched. The CDR3 has 16 residues. CDR3 amino acids: CASSLGDRGVLGEQYF. CDR3 DNA: TGCGCCAGCAGCTTGGGGGACAGGGGAGTCCTTGGCGAGCAGTACTTC.

The CDR3 protein is CASSLPGQGNEQFF. DNA of the CDR3: TGTGCCAGCAGCCTCCCGGGACAAGGGAATGAGCAGTTCTTC. The chain uses TRBV5-6 and TRBJ2-1, with D tentatively TRBD1 (6 bases). CDR1 is SGHDT and CDR2 is YYEEEE in the germline V gene. V was clipped by 4 bases and J by 7 bases, with 15 bases between them. The CDR3 is 14 amino acids.

The chain carries TRBV14 and TRBJ2-1; 7 positions agree with TRBD1. The J segment lost 7 bases and the V segment lost 6 bases, leaving 15 bases of the junction unmatched. Germline V gene sequence: CDR1 SGHDN, CDR2 FVKESK. There are 16 residues in the CDR3. The CDR3 DNA reads as TGTGCCAGCAGTCCTTCGGGACAGAACCCTAGGAATGAGCAGTTCTTC. Translating gives CASSPSGQNPRNEQFF.

This chain connects TRBV14 to TRBJ1-4, with 7 bases identical to TRBD1. CDR3 length equals 16 residues. In germline, CDR1 is SGHDN, CDR2 FVKESK. After removal of 3 bases from V and 2 bases from J, the junction contained 6 bases not matched to a gene. CDR3 region: CASSQAHRGTNEKLFF. CDR3 coding DNA: TGTGCCAGCAGCCAGGCCCACAGGGGTACTAATGAAAAACTGTTTTTT.

For the CDR3, the DNA is TGTGCCAGCAGCCAGACGGGGGGCGAGCAGTACTTC. It encodes CASSQTGGEQYF. The chain has TRBV11-2 and TRBJ2-7; 7 positions agree with TRBD2. The CDR3 consists of 12 residues. V lost 5 bases, J lost 6 bases, and 4 bases stayed unmatched. Germline loops: CDR1 SGHAT, CDR2 FQNNGV.

J is TRBJ1-4 and V is TRBV5-4; 10 bases map to TRBD1. CDR1 and CDR2 from the germline V gene are SGHNT and YYREEE (reference sequence). The CDR3 is 15 residues long. The J segment lost 8 bases and the V segment lost 4 bases, leaving 8 bases of the junction unmatched. CDR3: CASSDRDRGGEKLFF. The CDR3 DNA reads TGTGCCAGCAGCGACCGGGACAGGGGAGGCGAAAAACTGTTTTTT.

This rearrangement joins TRBV27 to TRBJ2-7; weak D call: TRBD1 (5 bases). Germline V gives CDR1 MNHEY, CDR2 SMNVEV (reference sequence). The CDR3 is 12 amino acids. Trimming cost V 2 bases and J 7 bases, with 9 bases left between them. CDR3 amino acids: CASSLIKGEQYF. CDR3 bases: TGTGCCAGCAGTTTAATTAAGGGGGAGCAGTACTTC.

The chain employs TRBV5-6 and TRBJ2-5, with a weak D call TRBD1 (5 bases). Trimming shortened V by 1 base and J by 1 base, and 11 bases separated the two germline ends. This CDR3 is built from 15 residues. CDR1 and CDR2 from the germline V gene are SGHDT and YYEEEE. CDR3 amino acids: CASSLRQTGQETQYF. CDR3 bases: TGTGCCAGCAGCTTGAGACAGACCGGCCAAGAGACCCAGTACTTC.

This clone was detected only a few times. The genes are TRBV3-1 (or the pseudogene TRBV3-2) and TRBJ1-3; D not certain. Germline V gene lookup returns CDR1 LGHDT and CDR2 YNNKEL (reference sequence). This CDR3 region has 13 residues. Trimming took off 7 bases at V and 4 bases at J, with 11 bases between the two ends. CDR3 nucleotides: TGTGCCAGCACCGGTTACGAGGGAAACACCATATATTTT. Protein sequence: CASTGYEGNTIYF.

Comment on this clone: Other DNA sequences from this sample encode an identical CDR3 as well. The rearrangement links TRBV19 to TRBJ2-1; TRBD1 matches at 7 bases. Germline V gene sequence: CDR1 LNHDA, CDR2 SQIVND (reference sequence). This CDR3 has 15 residues. V dropped 1 base and J dropped 2; count of bases not matched to a gene: 2. The DNA of the CDR3 is TGTGCCAGTAGTATAGGACAGGGTCCCTACAATGAGCAGTTCTTC. Translating gives CASSIGQGPYNEQFF. Supplemented by reference TRBV19 and TRBJ2-1, the full variable domain reads DGGITQSPKYLFRKEGQNVTLSCEQNLNHDAMYWYRQDPGQGLRLIYYSQIVNDFQKGDIAEGYSVSREKKESFPLTVTSAQKNPTAFYLCASSIGQGPYNEQFFGPGTRLTVL.

The chain employs TRBV6-5 and TRBJ2-1; D possibly corresponds to TRBD1 (6 bases). V gave up 8 bases and J gave up 4 bases, with 15 bases separating them. This CDR3 region has 14 residues. CDR1 is MNHEY, CDR2 SVGAGI, per germline. The CDR3 coding sequence is TGTGCCAGCTCGGCACAGGGCTTATACAATGAGCAGTTCTTC. Protein: CASSAQGLYNEQFF.

The rearrangement links TRBV6-6 to TRBJ2-2; TRBD2 matches 7 bases. Germline V gives CDR1 MNHNY, CDR2 SVGAGI (reference sequence). The V segment lost 10 bases and the J segment 2 bases; nucleotides outside the gene matches: 13. The length of the CDR3 is 16 residues. CDR3 DNA sequence: TGTGCCACGTGGGACTATTCACAACCCAACACCGGGGAGCTGTTTTTT. Amino acids: CATWDYSQPNTGELFF.

This rearrangement joins TRBV7-3 to TRBJ2-1; the match to TRBD2 covers 8 bases. V was pared by 2 bases and J by 3 bases, with 9 bases of the junction left unmatched. Germline CDR1 reads SGHTA; CDR2 reads FQGTGA. This CDR3 is 17 amino acids long. The CDR3 region has the DNA TGTGCCAGCAGCTTAGGACGTAGCGGGAAGGGCTACAATGAGCAGTTCTTC. It codes for CASSLGRSGKGYNEQFF. Together with reference TRBV7-3 and TRBJ2-1, the CDR3 gives the full variable domain: GAGVSQTPSNKVTEKGKYVELRCDPISGHTALYWYRQSLGQGPEFLIYFQGTGAADDSGLPNDRFFAVRPEGSVSTLKIQRTERGDSAVYLCASSLGRSGKGYNEQFFGPGTRLTVL.

V usage is TRBV7-9 and J usage is TRBJ1-2; D unclear. Germline CDR1 and CDR2: SEHNR and FQNEAQ (reference sequence). Trimming left V 1 base short and J 8 bases short, with 11 bases between. There are 13 residues in the CDR3. The CDR3 bases are TGTGCCAGCAGCTTAGAGACTCGAGGGGGCTACACCTTC. Translating gives CASSLETRGGYTF.

The rearrangement joins TRBV21-1 to TRBJ2-3; TRBD2, the D gene given by the table, was not confirmed from the DNA. TRBV21-1 is deemed a pseudogene. The CDR3 extends over 17 amino acids. CDR3 protein: CASSKGKLALSTDTQYF. The CDR3 bases are TGTGCCAGCAGCAAAGGGAAACTAGCGCTTAGCACAGATACGCAGTATTTT.

The rearrangement links TRBV3-1 (or the pseudogene TRBV3-2) to TRBJ1-1; maybe TRBD1 (6 bases). Between the trimmed V and J ends, which lost 0 bases and 3 bases, there was a span of 20 bases. The CDR3 runs to 18 residues. Per the germline V gene, CDR1 is LGHDT and CDR2 is YNNKEL (reference sequence). CDR3 protein: CASSQELGASGADTEAFF. CDR3 coding DNA: TGTGCCAGCAGCCAAGAGTTGGGGGCCTCAGGGGCCGACACTGAAGCTTTCTTT.

This chain joins TRBV5-1 and TRBJ2-1; 7 nucleotides match TRBD2. The CDR3 is 15 amino acids. Per germline, CDR1 SGHRS and CDR2 YFSETQ. V trimming: 1 base; J trimming: 2 bases; junction bases outside the gene matches: 3. The CDR3 sequence: CASSLKRDTYNEQFF. The CDR3 nucleotides read TGCGCCAGCAGCTTGAAGCGGGATACCTACAATGAGCAGTTCTTC.

The chain uses TRBV4-2 and TRBJ2-7; the D gene is possibly TRBD1 (5 bases). V was shortened by 2 bases and J by 5 bases, with 10 bases between the two germline ends. CDR1 is LGHNA, CDR2 YNFKEQ, per germline. This CDR3 spans 13 amino acids. The DNA of the CDR3 is TGTGCCAGCAGCCAAAGGGGCGGCGACGAGCAGTACTTC. Amino acids: CASSQRGGDEQYF.

The rearrangement joins TRBV5-6 to TRBJ1-1, with 7 bases matching TRBD1. Per germline, CDR1 SGHDT and CDR2 YYEEEE. CDR3 length: 12 residues. V lost 4 bases to trimming and J lost 8 bases; unmatched junction nucleotides: 5. The CDR3 bases are TGTGCCAGCAGCGTGACAGGGACCGAAGCTTTCTTT. Its translation is CASSVTGTEAFF.

The genes are TRBV5-1 and TRBJ2-1; 8 bases map to TRBD2. V shed 6 bases and J 6 bases; nucleotides not matched to a gene: 14. The length of the CDR3 is 16 residues. Germline lookup yields CDR1 SGHRS and CDR2 YFSETQ. CDR3 coding DNA: TGCGCCAGCACCCTGGCGGGGGGTTCTCCGGTCAATGAGCAGTTCTTC. This translates into CASTLAGGSPVNEQFF.

V is TRBV2 and J is TRBJ1-2; 7 bases are shared with TRBD1. The CDR3 has 12 residues. The junction had 1 base not matched to a gene; V was cut back by 6 bases and J by 3 bases. Looked up from germline, CDR1 is SNHLY and CDR2 is FYNNEI. CDR3 sequence: CASSTGDYGYTF. DNA of the CDR3: TGTGCCAGCAGCACAGGGGACTATGGCTACACCTTC. The full variable domain, rest sourced from reference TRBV2 and TRBJ1-2, is EPEVTQTPSHQVTQMGQEVILRCVPISNHLYFYWYRQILGQKVEFLVSFYNNEISEKSEIFDDQFSVERPDGSNFTLKIRSTKLEDSAMYFCASSTGDYGYTFGSGTRLTVV.

The rearrangement links TRBV5-1 to TRBJ2-1, with 11 bases matching TRBD2. The junction had 7 bases not matched to a gene; V was cut back by 1 base and J by 7 bases. Germline CDR1 reads SGHRS; CDR2 reads YFSETQ. The CDR3 runs to 16 residues. CDR3 in amino acids: CASSLSLAGGGNEQFF. DNA for the CDR3: TGCGCCAGCAGCTTGTCCCTAGCGGGGGGTGGGAATGAGCAGTTCTTC.

V usage is TRBV6-1 and J usage is TRBJ1-2; 7 nucleotides match TRBD1. V gave up 3 bases and J gave up 4 bases; unmatched junction bases: 11. CDR1 and CDR2 from the germline V gene are MNHNS and SASEGT. The CDR3 runs 16 residues. In DNA form, the CDR3 reads TGTGCCAGCAGTGATAAAACAGGGGTTGGGCGCTATGGCTACACCTTC. It encodes CASSDKTGVGRYGYTF.